A single sample is the source of the 11 T cell receptor beta chains below, sequenced in a study of neurological immune-mediated disorders. TCRdb used MiXCR to reprocess the 5' RACE reads, holding one entry per CDR3 protein. This table holds about 78,000 distinct CDR3 sequences, about 5% found once. Specimen: PBMCs. The receptor set was obtained from a woman between 25 and 40 years old with multiple sclerosis.

This clonotype was counted many times. The chain couples TRBV27 to TRBJ2-1; 8 nucleotides match TRBD2. V lost 3 bases and J lost 4; bases outside the gene matches: 5. This CDR3 region has 15 residues. Per the germline V gene, CDR1 is MNHEY and CDR2 is SMNVEV (reference sequence). The CDR3: CASSLVAGFYNEQFF. CDR3 sequence (DNA): TGTGCCAGCAGTTTGGTAGCGGGGTTTTACAATGAGCAGTTCTTC.

This clonotype was recorded at least ten times. The V gene is TRBV5-1, the J gene TRBJ2-2, with 7 positions matching TRBD1. This CDR3 contains 15 residues. Germline CDR1 SGHRS, CDR2 YFSETQ. The V and J ends lost 4 bases and 6 bases, in that order; junction bases with no gene match: 9. CDR3 amino acids: CASSVTGTDAGELFF. For the CDR3, the DNA is TGCGCCAGCAGCGTAACCGGGACAGATGCCGGGGAGCTGTTTTTT.

In its sample, this clonotype was seen many times. The chain is built from TRBV30 and TRBJ1-1; the D is unclear. This CDR3 is built from 12 residues. Germline V gives CDR1 GTSNPN, CDR2 SVGIG (reference sequence). The V end was cut by 3 bases, the J end by 0 bases, with 5 bases between. The CDR3 loop is CAWSVVNTEAFF. The CDR3 nucleotides are TGTGCCTGGAGCGTTGTGAACACTGAAGCTTTCTTT.

This clonotype was recorded many times. The chain combines TRBV30 with TRBJ1-2; TRBD1 aligns across 8 bases. The J segment lost 5 bases and the V segment lost 5 bases, leaving 7 bases of the junction unmatched. Germline-derived CDR1 and CDR2 are GTSNPN and SVGIG (reference sequence). This CDR3 comprises 13 residues. The CDR3 DNA reads as TGTGCCTGGGGTCTCCGGACAGGGTATGGCTACACCTTC. Protein: CAWGLRTGYGYTF.

Notes on this clonotype: A much bigger clone sits one base away, suggesting this may be a read error. V is TRBV12-3 or TRBV12-4 and J is TRBJ2-1, with D tentatively TRBD2 (5 bases). Trimming stripped 7 bases from V and 7 bases from J, with 17 bases between. The CDR3 covers 14 residues. The CDR3 loop reads CASNFGKLWNEQFF. DNA for the CDR3: TGTGCCAGCAACTTCGGGAAACTATGGAATGAGCAGTTCTTC.

The sample holds a few counts of this clonotype. The chain is built from TRBV6-2 or TRBV6-3 and TRBJ2-1; 12 bases are a match to TRBD2. The ends lost 11 bases at V and 8 bases at J; junction bases unmatched: 13. This CDR3 is 15 amino acids long. Looked up from germline, CDR1 is MNHEY and CDR2 is SVGEGT. CDR3 bases: TGTGCCTCCCAAACACTAGCGGGAGGTATGGATGAGCAGTTCTTC. Translating gives CASQTLAGGMDEQFF.

In its sample, this clonotype was seen a few times. The chain combines TRBV6-2 or TRBV6-3 with TRBJ2-2; 11 bases agree with TRBD2. Per germline, CDR1 MNHEY and CDR2 SVGEGT. V lost 4 bases to trimming and J lost 6 bases; unmatched junction nucleotides: 4. The CDR3 consists of 15 residues. CDR3 in DNA: TGTGCCAGCAGTTTAGCGGGAGGGCCTCCCGGGGAGCTGTTTTTT. Translation: CASSLAGGPPGELFF.

This clonotype showed up just a few times. The V and J genes are TRBV3-1 and TRBJ2-4; tentatively, D is TRBD1 or TRBD2 (6 bases each). The CDR3 loop spans 15 amino acids. V shed 3 bases and J shed 3 bases, with 12 bases lying between them. In germline, CDR1 is LGHDT, CDR2 YNNKEL (reference sequence). DNA for the CDR3: TGTGCCAGCAGCCAGATGGAGGGGGGCAAAAACATTCAGTACTTC. This translates into CASSQMEGGKNIQYF.

The rearrangement joins TRBV7-6 to TRBJ1-1; no definite D call. Germline V gene lookup returns CDR1 SGHVS and CDR2 FNYEAQ. This CDR3 contains 15 residues. V lost 6 bases and J lost 0, with 14 bases in between. CDR3 amino acids: CASRASLAMNTEAFF. CDR3 nucleotide sequence: TGTGCCAGCAGGGCCAGTTTGGCCATGAACACTGAAGCTTTCTTT.

This clonotype was counted at least ten times. The CDR3 spells CSATQGSNQPQHF. Written as DNA, the CDR3 is TGCAGTGCTACTCAGGGTAGCAATCAGCCCCAGCATTTT. J is TRBJ1-5 and V is TRBV20-1; TRBD1 is a possible D gene (5 bases). The CDR3 is made up of 13 amino acids. The germline CDR1 and CDR2 sequences are DFQATT and SNEGSKA (reference sequence). Trimming removed 4 bases from V and 0 bases from J, with 7 bases in between.

Many counts were recorded for this clonotype. CDR3 DNA sequence: TGTGCCAGCAGCGCAGGTCTAACGGGCTACACCTTC. Its translation: CASSAGLTGYTF. The genes are TRBV5-4 and TRBJ1-2; D not certain. The V end lost 4 bases, the J end lost 8 bases, and 12 bases lay between the germline ends. The CDR3 totals 12 residues. Germline assignment: CDR1 SGHNT and CDR2 YYREEE (reference sequence). Drawing the rest from reference TRBV5-4 and TRBJ1-2, the complete variable domain is ETGVTQSPTHLIKTRGQQVTLRCSSQSGHNTVSWYQQALGQGPQFIFQYYREEENGRGNFPPRFSGLQFPNYSSELNVNALELDDSALYLCASSAGLTGYTFGSGTRLTVV.